This TCR beta chain was captured by sequencing in a study of CD8 T cells in Susac syndrome. The study sequenced TCR beta in blood CD8+ and CD4+ T cells. The RNA, 0.5 to 1 ug, was put through reverse transcription using random hexamers. TCRdb reprocessed the immunoSEQ multiplex PCR reads via MiXCR and lists one record per CDR3 protein. Of approximately 120,000 distinct CDR3 sequences in the sample, 85% to 95% were seen once. The CDR3 has 15 residues. Between the trimmed V and J ends, which lost 6 bases and 0 bases, there was a span of 15 bases. Germline CDR1 reads SGHTA; CDR2 reads FQGNSA. The material sequenced was CD8+ T cells from PBMCs. The receptor was derived from a human donor in good health. This chain connects TRBV7-2 to TRBJ2-7; D is undetermined. This CDR3 is CASRGREGPSYEQYF. Written as DNA, the CDR3 is TGTGCCAGCAGAGGAAGAGAAGGCCCCTCCTACGAGCAGTACTTC.